In this sample, the clone carrying this TCR beta chain turned up a few times. What it binds is unknown. The sample originates from a study of human T cells and chemical hapten exposure. Time point meaning: patch test 3, about 24 weeks after DPC sensitization. Specified treatment: therapeutic diphenylcyclopropenone sensitization with weekly scalp DPC. Points from the study as a whole: Expanded TCRs clustered into significantly more large CDR3 similarity groups than controls, the analysis revealed.

The CDR3 extends over 13 amino acids. Between the trimmed V and J ends, which lost 5 bases and 2 bases, there was a span of 9 bases. TCRdb used MiXCR to reprocess the RACE reads, holding one entry per CDR3 protein. The sample has more than 100,000 distinct CDR3 sequences, approximately 10% seen once. Material: whole blood, obtained in connection with sensitization to the hapten diphenylcyclopropenone (DPC). This rearrangement joins TRBV12-3 or TRBV12-4 to TRBJ1-2; D is perhaps TRBD1 (5 bases). This receptor was taken from a woman between 45 and 60 years old with alopecia areata. Some clones in this sample may be carry-over from other donors' samples. The CDR3 sequence is CASSPQGNYGYTF. The CDR3 region has the DNA TGTGCCAGCAGTCCCCAGGGAAACTATGGCTACACCTTC.